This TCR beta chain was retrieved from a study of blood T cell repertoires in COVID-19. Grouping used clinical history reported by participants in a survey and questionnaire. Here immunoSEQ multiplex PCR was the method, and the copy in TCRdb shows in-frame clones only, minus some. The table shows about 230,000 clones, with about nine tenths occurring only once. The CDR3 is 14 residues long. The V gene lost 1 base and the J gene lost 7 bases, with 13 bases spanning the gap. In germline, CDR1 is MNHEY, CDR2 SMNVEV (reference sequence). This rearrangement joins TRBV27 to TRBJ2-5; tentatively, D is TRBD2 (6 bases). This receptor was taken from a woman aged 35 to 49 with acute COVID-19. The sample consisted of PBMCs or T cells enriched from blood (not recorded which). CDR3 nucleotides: TGTGCCAGCAGTTTATATTCCTTCGGGGGGACCCAGTACTTC. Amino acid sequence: CASSLYSFGGTQYF.